This TCR beta chain came from a study of yellow fever vaccine responses in identical twins. TCRdb recomputed calls from the RT-PCR reads with MiXCR, one row per CDR3 protein. The sample records more than 15,000 distinct CDR3 sequences, around three quarters being singletons. CDR3 length: 15 amino acids. Germline-derived CDR1 and CDR2 are SGHAT and FQNNGV. V dropped 0 bases and J dropped 7; count of bases not matched to a gene: 9. This clonotype was recorded a few times. Its target is unknown. Study-level findings and limits: Reports say the vaccine T cell response in twins looked partly convergent and partly personalized.

The input for sequencing was T cells from blood (PBMCs), unsorted or a sorted subset (not recorded which), taken before or after yellow fever vaccination (not recorded which). The chain is built from TRBV11-2 and TRBJ2-7; 7 bases map to TRBD2. The source is a woman aged 18-29 years who received the yellow fever vaccine. The CDR3 protein is CASSLDLHGEGEQYF. In DNA, the CDR3 is TGTGCCAGCAGCTTAGATCTCCATGGGGAGGGGGAGCAGTACTTC.